The next 3 T cell receptor beta chains were all read from a single sample in a study of control samples from healthy donors and cancer patients. The method was immunoSEQ multiplex PCR; TCRdb's version includes in-frame clones alone and lacks a portion of them. The sample lists approximately 100,000 clones, about 91% occurring once. Sample: blood. The receptors here all came from a young man in good health.

The CDR3 DNA is TGTGCCAGCAGTCCCCATAGGGCTGGGGAGCAGTACTTC. Its translation: CASSPHRAGEQYF. The chain uses TRBV28 and TRBJ2-7; D gene ambiguous. The CDR3 loop spans 13 amino acids. Germline CDR1 MDHEN, CDR2 SYDVKM. V shed 5 bases and J shed 7 bases, with 15 bases lying between them.

The chain recombines TRBV30 with TRBJ2-7; 9 nucleotides align to TRBD1. Germline trimming cut 3 bases from V and 7 bases from J; bases unmatched to any gene: 19. Germline V gene sequence: CDR1 GTSNPN, CDR2 SVGIG (reference sequence). The CDR3 length is 17 residues. CDR3 loop: CAWRGTGRERRPWEQYF. For the CDR3, the DNA is TGTGCCTGGAGAGGGACAGGGAGGGAGCGGCGCCCGTGGGAGCAGTACTTC.

This chain joins TRBV7-6 and TRBJ2-7; D is ambiguous. CDR3 length: 14 residues. The ends were cut back, 2 bases at V and 0 bases at J, with 8 bases in the middle. CDR1 is SGHVS and CDR2 is FNYEAQ in the germline V gene. CDR3 amino acids: CASSLTAISYEQYF. CDR3 nucleotide sequence: TGTGCCAGCAGCTTAACAGCCATCTCCTACGAGCAGTACTTC. The entire variable domain, with the rest obtained from reference TRBV7-6 and TRBJ2-7, is as follows: GAGVSQSPRYKVTKRGQDVALRCDPISGHVSLYWYRQALGQGPEFLTYFNYEAQQDKSGLPNDRFSAERPEGSISTLTIQRTEQRDSAMYRCASSLTAISYEQYFGPGTRLTVT.